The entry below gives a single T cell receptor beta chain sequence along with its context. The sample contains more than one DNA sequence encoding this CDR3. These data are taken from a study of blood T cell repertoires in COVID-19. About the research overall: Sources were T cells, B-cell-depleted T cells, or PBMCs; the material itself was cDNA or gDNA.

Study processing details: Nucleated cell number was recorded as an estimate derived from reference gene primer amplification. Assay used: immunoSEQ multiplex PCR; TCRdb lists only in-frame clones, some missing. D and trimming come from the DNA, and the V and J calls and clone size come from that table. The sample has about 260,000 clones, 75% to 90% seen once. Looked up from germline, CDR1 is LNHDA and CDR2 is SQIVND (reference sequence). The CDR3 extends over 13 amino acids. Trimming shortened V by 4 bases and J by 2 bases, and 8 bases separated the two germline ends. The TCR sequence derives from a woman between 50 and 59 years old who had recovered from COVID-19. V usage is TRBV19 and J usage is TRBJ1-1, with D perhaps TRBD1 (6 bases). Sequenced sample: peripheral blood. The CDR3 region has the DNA TGTGCCAGTAGTACACAGGGTAACACTGAAGCTTTCTTT. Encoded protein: CASSTQGNTEAFF.